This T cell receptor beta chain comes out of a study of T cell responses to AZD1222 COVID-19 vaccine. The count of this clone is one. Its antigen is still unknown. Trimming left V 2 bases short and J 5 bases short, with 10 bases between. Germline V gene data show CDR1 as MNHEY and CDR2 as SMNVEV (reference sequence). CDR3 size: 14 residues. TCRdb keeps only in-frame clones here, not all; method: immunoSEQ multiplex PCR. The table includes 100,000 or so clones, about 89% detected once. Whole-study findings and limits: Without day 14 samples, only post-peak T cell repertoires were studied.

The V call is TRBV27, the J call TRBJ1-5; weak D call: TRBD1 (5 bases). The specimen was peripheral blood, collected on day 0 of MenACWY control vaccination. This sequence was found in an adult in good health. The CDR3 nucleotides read TGTGCCAGCAGTTTAGAAGGGGCGGATCAGCCCCAGCATTTT. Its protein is CASSLEGADQPQHF.